A selection of T cell receptor beta chains follows, all from one sample in a study of regulatory T cells in long-lasting Graves disease. TCRdb called the multiplex PCR reads again in MiXCR, with one record for every CDR3 protein. The repertoire consists of some 500,000 distinct CDR3 sequences, with 13% occurring once and the leading ten covering more than 8.5%. In addition, the sample was reused for a study of T cells in Graves' hyperthyroidism and ophthalmopathy.

The sequenced sample was peripheral blood mononuclear cells (PBMCs), obtained at new diagnosis, from a patient treated with antithyroid drugs. All receptors come from a man aged 30 to 45 with Graves disease. The CDR3 runs from the conserved cysteine through the conserved F or W. The D gene is left open where the match is weak. The size of a clone is reported for some rows only, either as once, few or many, or as a class for expanded clones.

V gene,clone size,D gene,J gene,CDR3 protein,CDR3 DNA
TRBV7-9,-,TRBD2,TRBJ2-1,CASSVTSGAYNEQFF,TGTGCCAGCAGCGTGACTAGCGGTGCCTACAATGAGCAGTTCTTC
TRBV18,many,-,TRBJ2-1,CASSPPGEEQFF,TGTGCCAGCTCACCGCCCGGCGAGGAGCAGTTCTTC
TRBV24-1,-,TRBD2,TRBJ2-3,CATSDFAFAGGVNTQYF,TGTGCCACCAGTGATTTTGCCTTTGCGGGGGGCGTTAATACGCAGTATTTT
TRBV5-8,many,-,TRBJ2-1,CASSPGKFSYNEQFF,TGTGCCAGCAGCCCCGGGAAATTCTCCTACAATGAGCAGTTCTTC
TRBV9,few,TRBD2,TRBJ2-1,CASSVGLAADNEQFF,TGTGCCAGCAGCGTAGGGCTAGCGGCGGACAATGAGCAGTTCTTC
TRBV19,-,-,TRBJ2-5,CASSNRGGVETQYF,TGTGCCAGTAGTAACAGGGGCGGGGTAGAGACCCAGTACTTC
TRBV11-2,many,-,TRBJ1-2,CASSPTRGAYGYTF,TGTGCCAGCAGCCCGACAAGAGGGGCCTATGGCTACACCTTC
TRBV29-1,many,-,TRBJ2-7,CSVGPGRAYEQYF,TGCAGCGTTGGCCCCGGCAGGGCCTACGAGCAGTACTTC
TRBV28,few,-,TRBJ1-6,CASSELGLSPLHF,TGTGCCAGCAGTGAGTTGGGTTTGTCACCCCTCCACTTT
TRBV4-2,-,TRBD2,TRBJ2-1,CASSQEGLAWTYNEQFF,TGTGCCAGCAGCCAAGAGGGACTAGCCTGGACCTACAATGAGCAGTTCTTC
TRBV10-3,-,-,TRBJ2-1,CAISVLNEQFF,TGTGCCATCAGTGTTCTCAATGAGCAGTTCTTC
TRBV5-8,-,-,TRBJ1-3,CASSFSTVGNTIYF,TGTGCCAGCAGCTTTTCGACGGTGGGAAACACCATATATTTT
TRBV12-3/TRBV12-4,many,TRBD1,TRBJ1-1,CASSPDRDTEAFF,TGTGCCAGCAGCCCCGACAGGGACACTGAAGCTTTCTTT
TRBV20-1,many,-,TRBJ2-7,CSAYVGVGEQYF,TGCAGTGCCTACGTGGGGGTCGGCGAGCAGTACTTC
TRBV11-2,many,TRBD2,TRBJ2-3,CASSLDGTSVDTQYF,TGTGCCAGCAGCTTAGATGGGACTAGCGTAGATACGCAGTATTTT
TRBV12-3/TRBV12-4,few,TRBD1,TRBJ1-1,CASSIGQGSAEAFF,TGTGCCAGCAGTATCGGACAGGGGTCGGCTGAAGCTTTCTTT
TRBV3-1,many,-,TRBJ1-6,CASSQAHRNSPLHF,TGTGCCAGCAGCCAAGCCCACAGGAATTCACCCCTCCACTTT
TRBV25-1,few,-,TRBJ2-5,CASSEPGEETQYF,TGTGCCAGCAGTGAACCGGGAGAGGAGACCCAGTACTTC
TRBV7-3,many,-,TRBJ2-5,CASSVDTWGTQYF,TGTGCCAGCAGCGTAGACACTTGGGGGACCCAGTACTTC
TRBV19,few,-,TRBJ2-3,CASSMVGGPGTDTQYF,TGTGCCAGTAGTATGGTGGGGGGCCCCGGCACAGATACGCAGTATTTT